The text below deals with one T cell receptor beta chain. Its specificity is unknown. At one of its ends the junction is not consistent with the germline gene, which may arise from a read error. The data stem from a study of response to subunit inactivated influenza vaccine. General study findings and limits: Researchers suggested that each seasonal influenza vaccination recruits few new T cells.

TCRdb itself ran the RT-PCR reads through MiXCR, one entry per CDR3 protein. Of about 650,000 distinct CDR3 sequences in the sample, about a sixth were seen once. The CDR3 covers 13 residues. The germline V gene encodes CDR1 SQVTM and CDR2 ANQGSEA. The specimen was PBMCs from blood, collected about 12 days after vaccination. This sequence joins TRBV29-1 and TRBJ2-5; perhaps TRBD2 as D (5 bases). The sequence was collected from a man in his fifties who received an inactivated influenza vaccine. The DNA of the CDR3 is TGCAGCGTCTCCGGGAAGCTTATCTCCCGTAGGACTTTC. It translates to CSVSGKLISRRTF.